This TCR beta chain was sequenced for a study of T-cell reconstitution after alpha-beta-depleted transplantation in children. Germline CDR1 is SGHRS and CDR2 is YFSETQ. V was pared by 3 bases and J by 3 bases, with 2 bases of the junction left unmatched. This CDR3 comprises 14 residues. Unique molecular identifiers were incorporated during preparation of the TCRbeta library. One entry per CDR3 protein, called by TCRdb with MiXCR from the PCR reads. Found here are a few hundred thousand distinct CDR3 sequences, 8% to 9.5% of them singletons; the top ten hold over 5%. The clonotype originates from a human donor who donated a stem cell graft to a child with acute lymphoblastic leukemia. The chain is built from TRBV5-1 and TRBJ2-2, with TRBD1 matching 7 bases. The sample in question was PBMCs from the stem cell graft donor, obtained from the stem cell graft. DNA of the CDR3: TGCGCCAGCAGCTCAGGACAGGACACCGGGGAGCTGTTTTTT. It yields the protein CASSSGQDTGELFF.